The clone carrying this T cell receptor beta chain has a handful of counts. Antigen specificity is unknown. Four subsets defined by PD-1 and/or TIGIT were sorted from live CD3+CD8+TCRalphabeta+ cells. The length of the CDR3 is 12 residues. Trimming cost V 4 bases and J 5 bases, with 9 bases left between them. Per germline, CDR1 SGHNT and CDR2 YYREEE (reference sequence). This sample was taken from a study of circulating CD8 cells and anti-PD-1 response in melanoma. Study-wide results and limits: Only baseline and M1 samples entered the published repertoire comparisons. Diversity ranked highest in DNEG and lowest in TIGIT subsets. Replicates were generally not done for experiments.

Using approximately 16 ng of total RNA, TCR libraries were made with the QIAseq Immune Repertoire TCR panel. TCRdb recomputed calls from the reads with MiXCR, one row per CDR3 protein. The sample yields about 500 distinct CDR3 sequences, approximately 9.2% seen once. This clonotype was obtained from a human donor with melanoma. The chain couples TRBV5-4 to TRBJ2-5, with D unclear. This specimen consisted of CD8+ T cells from PBMCs, obtained at baseline or after one month of anti-PD-1 therapy (not recorded which). CDR3 amino acids: CASSPDGETQYF. CDR3 coding DNA: TGTGCCAGCAGCCCGGACGGTGAGACCCAGTACTTC.